The rows below give T cell receptor beta chains drawn from one sample of a study of T cell therapy after organ transplantation. Assay used: immunoSEQ multiplex PCR; TCRdb lists only in-frame clones, some missing. The sample holds roughly 48,000 clones; 94% are singletons and the top ten take 3.1%. Their target antigens are unknown. The sample consisted of CD8+ T cells from blood, taken before autologous CMV-specific T cell therapy. The receptors come from a human patient who had received a solid organ transplant and had CMV disease. The CDR3 runs from the conserved cysteine through the conserved F or W. The D gene is left open where the match is weak. Size is omitted from some rows. Given values are once, few, many or a class for expanded clones.

d_gene	len	abundance	v_gene	j_gene	CDR3nt	CDR3aa
.	13	.	TRBV7-9	TRBJ1-2	TGTGCCAGCAGCTTCCCCCAGGGTCGTGGCTACACCTTC	CASSFPQGRGYTF
TRBD1	14	.	TRBV27	TRBJ1-1	TGTGCCAGCAAGCCGGGACAGCGAAACACTGAAGCTTTCTTT	CASKPGQRNTEAFF
TRBD1	17	.	TRBV14	TRBJ2-7	TGTGCCAGCAGCCCGCACCTGCTCAGGGGGCCTTTAGCTGAGCAGTACTTC	CASSPHLLRGPLAEQYF
TRBD1	15	.	TRBV19	TRBJ1-5	TGTGCCAGTAGTGCGGGACAGCATAGCAATCAGCCCCAGCATTTT	CASSAGQHSNQPQHF
.	17	.	TRBV21-1	TRBJ2-5	TGTGCCAGCAGCAAAGCGCAGCGGCGGGGGGCCCGGGAGACCCAGTACTTC	CASSKAQRRGARETQYF
.	13	.	TRBV9	TRBJ1-1	TGTGCCAGCAGCGTAGGTCCCAACACTGAAGCTTTCTTT	CASSVGPNTEAFF
.	15	.	TRBV5-3	TRBJ1-2	TGTGCCAGAAGCACAGACAGGACTAGATGCTATGGCTACACCTTC	CARSTDRTRCYGYTF
.	9	.	TRBV29-1	TRBJ2-1	TGCAGCGTAGCAGCTGAGCAGTTCTTC	CSVAAEQFF
.	14	.	TRBV6-5	TRBJ2-2	TGTGCCAGCAGTTACTCGATACGCACCGGGGAGCTGTTTTTT	CASSYSIRTGELFF
.	15	.	TRBV5-1	TRBJ2-3	TGCGCCAGCAGCTTGTGGGGGGCACCGGCAGATACGCAGTATTTT	CASSLWGAPADTQYF
.	15	.	TRBV12-5	TRBJ2-3	TGTGCTAGTGGGACCAAGCTTAGGGGCACAGATACGCAGTATTTT	CASGTKLRGTDTQYF
TRBD1	13	.	TRBV9	TRBJ2-7	TGTGCCAGCAGCGCCTGGGACAGCTACGAGCAGTACTTC	CASSAWDSYEQYF
TRBD1	13	.	TRBV7-9	TRBJ1-2	TGTGCCAGCAGCGGACAGGAGAACTATGGCTACACCTTC	CASSGQENYGYTF
.	13	.	TRBV7-9	TRBJ1-2	TGTGCCAGCAGCTTAGGAGGGCGCGGGGGCTACACCTTC	CASSLGGRGGYTF
.	13	once	TRBV9	TRBJ1-1	TGTGCCAGCAGCGCCCCCTTGGACACTGAAGCTTTCTTT	CASSAPLDTEAFF
.	16	once	TRBV10-3	TRBJ2-3	TGTGCCATCAGCAGGGGCAAAGCGGGGACCGCAGATACGCAGTATTTT	CAISRGKAGTADTQYF
.	17	.	TRBV2	TRBJ1-4	TGTGCCAGCAGTGAAGCGCCCCCAGGACAGCTAAATGAAAAACTGTTTTTT	CASSEAPPGQLNEKLFF
.	16	.	TRBV7-6	TRBJ2-2	TGTGCCAGCAGCTTACGGGACCATCCCTTTCCCGGGGAGCTGTTTTTT	CASSLRDHPFPGELFF
.	19	.	TRBV27	TRBJ1-2	TGTGCCAGCAGCAACCTGAACACCGGGACAACCATTGATAGCTATGGCTACACCTTC	CASSNLNTGTTIDSYGYTF
.	17	.	TRBV7-8	TRBJ2-7	TGTGCCAGCAGCTTAAGTATAGTAGTTTCCTCCTCCTACGAGCAGTACTTC	CASSLSIVVSSSYEQYF
.	15	.	TRBV6-1	TRBJ1-5	TGTGCCAGCAGTAAAGCGGGTCGTCGCAATCAGCCCCAGCATTTT	CASSKAGRRNQPQHF
.	12	.	TRBV11-2	TRBJ1-1	TGTGCCAGCAGCTCCGGAGGGGTTGAAGCTTTCTTT	CASSSGGVEAFF
TRBD1	15	.	TRBV7-9	TRBJ1-5	TGTGCCAGCAGCCAGACCGGGACAGAGAATCAGCCCCAGCATTTT	CASSQTGTENQPQHF
.	14	.	TRBV29-1	TRBJ1-4	TGCAGCGTTGAATCCGGGTTTGCTAATGAAAAACTGTTTTTT	CSVESGFANEKLFF
TRBD1	17	.	TRBV7-8	TRBJ2-6	TGTGCCAGCAGCTGGACCGGGACAGGGGCTGGGGCCAACGTCCTGACTTTC	CASSWTGTGAGANVLTF
.	12	.	TRBV4-3	TRBJ2-2	TGCGCCAGCAGCCATGGCACCGGGGAGCTGTTTTTT	CASSHGTGELFF
TRBD1	16	.	TRBV10-3	TRBJ2-1	TGTGCCATCAGTGAGTCCCGGGACAGGTCTAACAATGAGCAGTTCTTC	CAISESRDRSNNEQFF
.	13	.	TRBV4-1	TRBJ1-1	TGCGCCAGCAGCCAAGTCCAGGGCACTGAAGCTTTCTTT	CASSQVQGTEAFF
.	14	.	TRBV19	TRBJ2-5	TGTGCCAGTAGTGCCATGAATATCGGGGAGACCCAGTACTTC	CASSAMNIGETQYF
.	15	.	TRBV10-2	TRBJ1-2	TGCGCCAGCAGTGATTCCGCTACCATTAACTATGGCTACACCTTC	CASSDSATINYGYTF
.	15	.	TRBV6-5	TRBJ1-3	TGTGCCAGCAGTTACTCGTCGGGCTCTGGAAACACCATATATTTT	CASSYSSGSGNTIYF
TRBD2	13	.	TRBV6-5	TRBJ2-1	TGTGCCAGCAGGGGACTACCCCGCAATGAGCAGTTCTTC	CASRGLPRNEQFF
.	12	.	TRBV27	TRBJ1-1	TGTGCCAGCAGCACCCAGAACACTGAAGCTTTCTTT	CASSTQNTEAFF
.	17	few	TRBV4-2	TRBJ1-6	TGTGCCAGCAGCCGGATATCAGAAAATGGCTATAATTCACCCCTCCACTTT	CASSRISENGYNSPLHF
TRBD1	12	once	TRBV7-9	TRBJ1-1	TGTGCCAGCAGCGGGGACAGGGCTGAAGCTTTCTTT	CASSGDRAEAFF
.	13	.	TRBV13	TRBJ1-1	TGTGCCAGCAGCCCCAGGACAGACACTGAAGCTTTCTTT	CASSPRTDTEAFF
.	14	.	TRBV9	TRBJ2-1	TGTGCCAGCAGCATAACGGGCGAATACAATGAGCAGTTCTTC	CASSITGEYNEQFF
.	14	.	TRBV11-2	TRBJ2-1	TGTGCCAGCAGCTTACCATTTCTCAGGAGTGAGCAGTTCTTC	CASSLPFLRSEQFF
.	14	.	TRBV19	TRBJ1-3	TGTGCCAGTAGTATATCGGGAACTGGAAACACCATATATTTT	CASSISGTGNTIYF
TRBD1	14	.	TRBV2	TRBJ1-4	TGTGCCAGCAGTGGGGACAGCCGTAATGAAAAACTGTTTTTT	CASSGDSRNEKLFF
TRBD2	17	.	TRBV4-1	TRBJ2-1	TGCGCCAGCAGCCAAGGGCGACTAGCGGGAGCAGAGGGTGAGCAGTTCTTC	CASSQGRLAGAEGEQFF
.	16	.	TRBV2	TRBJ2-1	TGTGCCAGCAGTGAAGGGGGGGGCCATCACCCCAATGAGCAGTTCTTC	CASSEGGGHHPNEQFF
.	13	.	TRBV28	TRBJ2-7	TGTGCCAGCAGGTTGGACAGCTCCTACGAGCAGTACTTC	CASRLDSSYEQYF
.	15	.	TRBV18	TRBJ1-2	TGTGCCAGCTCACCTCGGATGGGACCTCCCTATGGCTACACCTTC	CASSPRMGPPYGYTF
TRBD2	16	.	TRBV4-1	TRBJ2-3	TGCGCCAGCAGCCAAGTGACTAGCGGACCAACAGATACGCAGTATTTT	CASSQVTSGPTDTQYF
.	15	once	TRBV7-9	TRBJ1-2	TGTGCCAGCAGCTCTGGGGCAGGGTCTAACTATGGCTACACCTTC	CASSSGAGSNYGYTF
TRBD1	16	.	TRBV7-9	TRBJ1-4	TGTGCCAGCAGCCCTAGGGGAGGGGGCAGGCATGAAAAACTGTTTTTT	CASSPRGGGRHEKLFF
.	13	.	TRBV9	TRBJ1-2	TGTGCCAGCAGCCCCGGGACAAAGTATGGCTACACCTTC	CASSPGTKYGYTF
.	11	.	TRBV20-1	TRBJ2-7	TGCAGTGCTAGAAGGGTCAGGGAGCAGTACTTC	CSARRVREQYF
.	13	.	TRBV19	TRBJ1-1	TGTGCCAGTAGTCCCCCCGGGGATGGTGAAGCTTTCTTT	CASSPPGDGEAFF
.	14	.	TRBV6-5	TRBJ1-1	TGTGCCAGCAGTTACGAGGAGGGAAGCACTGAAGCTTTCTTT	CASSYEEGSTEAFF